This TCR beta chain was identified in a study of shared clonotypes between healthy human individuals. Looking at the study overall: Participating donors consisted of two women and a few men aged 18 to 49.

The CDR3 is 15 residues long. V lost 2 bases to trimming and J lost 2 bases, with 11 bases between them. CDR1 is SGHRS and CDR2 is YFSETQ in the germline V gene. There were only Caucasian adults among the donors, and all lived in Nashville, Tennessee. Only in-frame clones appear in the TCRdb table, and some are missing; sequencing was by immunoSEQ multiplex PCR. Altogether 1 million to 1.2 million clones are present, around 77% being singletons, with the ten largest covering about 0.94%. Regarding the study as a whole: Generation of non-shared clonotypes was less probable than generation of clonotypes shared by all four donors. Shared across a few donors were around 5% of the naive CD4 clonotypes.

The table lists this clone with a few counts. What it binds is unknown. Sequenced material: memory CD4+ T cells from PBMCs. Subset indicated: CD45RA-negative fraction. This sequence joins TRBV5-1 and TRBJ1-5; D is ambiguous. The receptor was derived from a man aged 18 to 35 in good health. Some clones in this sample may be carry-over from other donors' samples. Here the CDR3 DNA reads TGCGCCAGCAGCTTAGGCGATGGGGGCAATCAGCCCCAGCATTTT. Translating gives CASSLGDGGNQPQHF.